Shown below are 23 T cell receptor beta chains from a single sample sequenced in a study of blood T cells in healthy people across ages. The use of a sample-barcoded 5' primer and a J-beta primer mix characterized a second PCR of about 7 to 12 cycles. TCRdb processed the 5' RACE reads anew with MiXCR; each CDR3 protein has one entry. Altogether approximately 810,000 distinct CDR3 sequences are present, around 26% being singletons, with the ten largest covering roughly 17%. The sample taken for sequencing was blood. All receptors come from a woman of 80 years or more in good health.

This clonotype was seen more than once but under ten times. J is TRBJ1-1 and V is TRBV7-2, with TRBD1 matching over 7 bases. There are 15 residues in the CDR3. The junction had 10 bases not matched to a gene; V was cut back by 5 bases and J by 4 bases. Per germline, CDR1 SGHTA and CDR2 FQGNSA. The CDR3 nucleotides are TGTGCCAGCAGCCCTCGTCCAGGGGGTTTCACTGAAGCTTTCTTT. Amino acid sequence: CASSPRPGGFTEAFF.

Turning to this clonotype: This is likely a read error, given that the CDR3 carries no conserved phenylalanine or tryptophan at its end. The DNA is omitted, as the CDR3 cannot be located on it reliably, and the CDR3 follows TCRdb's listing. CDR3: CAISESPGLGTDTQYV. V gene TRBV10-3 combines with J gene TRBJ2-3; TRBD1 was called by the table and not checked on the DNA. The CDR3 is made up of 16 amino acids, end residues included. Germline V lookup: CDR1 ENHRY, CDR2 SYGVKD.

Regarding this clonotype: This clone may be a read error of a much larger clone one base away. The CDR3 reads CASSPTGQRGRGEQYF. CDR3 nucleotide sequence: TGTGCCAGCAGCCCGACGGGACAGCGGGGGCGCGGCGAGCAGTACTTC. The chain recombines TRBV7-8 with TRBJ2-7, with a tentative D call TRBD2 (8 bases). The V end lost 5 bases, the J end lost 6 bases, and 23 bases lay between the germline ends. Germline V gives CDR1 SGHVS, CDR2 FQNEAQ. This CDR3 spans 16 amino acids.

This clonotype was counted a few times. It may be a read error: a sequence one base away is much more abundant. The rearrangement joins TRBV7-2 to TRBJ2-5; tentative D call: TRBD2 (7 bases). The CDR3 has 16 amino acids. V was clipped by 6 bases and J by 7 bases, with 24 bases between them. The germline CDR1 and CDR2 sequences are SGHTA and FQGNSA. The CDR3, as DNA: TGTGCCAGCAGTCCCAGCGGGGCAGGGGTTGGAAGGACCCAGTACTTC. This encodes CASSPSGAGVGRTQYF.

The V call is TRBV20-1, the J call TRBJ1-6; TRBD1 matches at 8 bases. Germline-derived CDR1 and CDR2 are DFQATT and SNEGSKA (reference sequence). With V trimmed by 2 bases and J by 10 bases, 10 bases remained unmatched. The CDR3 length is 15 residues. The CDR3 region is CSARSGGQGWSPLHF. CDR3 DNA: TGCAGTGCTAGATCTGGTGGACAGGGATGGTCACCCCTCCACTTT.

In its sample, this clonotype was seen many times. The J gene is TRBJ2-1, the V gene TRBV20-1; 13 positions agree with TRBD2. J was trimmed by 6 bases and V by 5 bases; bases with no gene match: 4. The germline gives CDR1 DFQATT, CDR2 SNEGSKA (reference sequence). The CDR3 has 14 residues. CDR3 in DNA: TGCAGTGCTCTGGGACTAGCGGGGACCAATGAGCAGTTCTTC. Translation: CSALGLAGTNEQFF.

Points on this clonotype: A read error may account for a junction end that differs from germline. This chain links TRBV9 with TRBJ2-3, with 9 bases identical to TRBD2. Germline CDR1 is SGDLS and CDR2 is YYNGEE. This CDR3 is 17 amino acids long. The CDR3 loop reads CACSVKSGGSYTDTQYF. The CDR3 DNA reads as TGTGCCTGCAGCGTCAAAAGCGGGGGGAGTTACACAGATACGCAGTATTTT.

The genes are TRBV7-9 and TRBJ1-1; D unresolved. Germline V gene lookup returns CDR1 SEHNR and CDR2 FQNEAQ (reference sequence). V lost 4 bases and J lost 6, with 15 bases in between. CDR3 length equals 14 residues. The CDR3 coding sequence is TGTGCCAGCAGCTCCCTTGGGGTCCCAGCTGAAGCTTTCTTT. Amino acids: CASSSLGVPAEAFF.

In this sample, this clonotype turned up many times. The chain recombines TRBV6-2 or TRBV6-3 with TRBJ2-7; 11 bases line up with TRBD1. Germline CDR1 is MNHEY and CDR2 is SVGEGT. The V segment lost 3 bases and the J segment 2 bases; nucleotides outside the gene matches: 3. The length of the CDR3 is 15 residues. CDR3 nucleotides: TGTGCCAGCAGTTATCCGGGACAGGGGGCCTACGAGCAGTACTTC. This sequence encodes CASSYPGQGAYEQYF.

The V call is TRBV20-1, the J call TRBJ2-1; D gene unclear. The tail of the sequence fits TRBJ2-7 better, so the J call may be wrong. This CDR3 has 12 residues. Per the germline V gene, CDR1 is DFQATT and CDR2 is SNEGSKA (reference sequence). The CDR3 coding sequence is TGCAGTGCTAGTTCTCAATCCCCCGAGCAGTACTTC. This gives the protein CSASSQSPEQYF.

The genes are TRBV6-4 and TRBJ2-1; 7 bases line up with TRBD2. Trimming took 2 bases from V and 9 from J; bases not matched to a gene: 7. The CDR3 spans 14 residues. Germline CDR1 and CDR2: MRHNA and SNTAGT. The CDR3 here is CASSDVTGGSEQFF. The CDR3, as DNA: TGTGCCAGCAGTGACGTTACGGGAGGCAGTGAGCAGTTCTTC.

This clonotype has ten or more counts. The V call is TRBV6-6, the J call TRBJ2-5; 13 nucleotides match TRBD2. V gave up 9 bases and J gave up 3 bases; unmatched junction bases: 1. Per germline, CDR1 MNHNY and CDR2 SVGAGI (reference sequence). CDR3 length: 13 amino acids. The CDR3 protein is CASGLAGEETQYF. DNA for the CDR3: TGTGCCAGTGGACTAGCGGGGGAAGAGACCCAGTACTTC.

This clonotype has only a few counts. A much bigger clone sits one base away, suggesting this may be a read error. CDR3 nucleotide sequence: TGCGCCAGCAGCCAAGATTCAGTTTATGGCACAGATACGCAGGATTTT. Translated, it gives CASSQDSVYGTDTQDF. V usage is TRBV4-1 and J usage is TRBJ2-3; D unresolved. The CDR3 is made up of 16 amino acids. Germline V lookup: CDR1 MGHRA, CDR2 YSYEKL.

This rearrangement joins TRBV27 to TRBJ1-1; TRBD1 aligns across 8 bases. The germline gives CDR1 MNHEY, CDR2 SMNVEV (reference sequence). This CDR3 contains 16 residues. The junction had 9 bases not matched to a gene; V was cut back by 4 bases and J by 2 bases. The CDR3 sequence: CASSSAGGGRNTEAFF. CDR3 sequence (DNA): TGTGCCAGCAGTTCAGCAGGGGGCGGGAGAAACACTGAAGCTTTCTTT.

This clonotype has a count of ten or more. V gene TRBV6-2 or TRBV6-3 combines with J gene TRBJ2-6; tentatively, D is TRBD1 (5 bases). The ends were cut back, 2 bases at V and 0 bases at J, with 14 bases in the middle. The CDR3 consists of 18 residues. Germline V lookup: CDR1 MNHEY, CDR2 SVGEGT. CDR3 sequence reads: CASSYNMGRPSGANVLTF. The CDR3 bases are TGTGCCAGCAGTTACAACATGGGGCGTCCCTCTGGGGCCAACGTCCTGACTTTC.

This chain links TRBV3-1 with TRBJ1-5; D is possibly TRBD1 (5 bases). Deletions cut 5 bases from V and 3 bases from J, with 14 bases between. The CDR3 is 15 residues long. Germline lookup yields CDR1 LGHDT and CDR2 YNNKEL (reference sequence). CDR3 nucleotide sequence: TGTGCCAGCAGCTACTCGGGGGTGGACAATCAGCCCCAGCATTTT. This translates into CASSYSGVDNQPQHF.

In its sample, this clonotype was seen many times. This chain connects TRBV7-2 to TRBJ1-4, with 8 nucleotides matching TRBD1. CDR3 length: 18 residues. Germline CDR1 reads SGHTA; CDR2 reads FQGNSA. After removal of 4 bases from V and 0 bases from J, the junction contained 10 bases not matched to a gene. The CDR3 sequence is CASSSDRTGTATNEKLFF. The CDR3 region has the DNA TGTGCCAGCAGCTCAGACCGGACAGGGACCGCAACTAATGAAAAACTGTTTTTT.

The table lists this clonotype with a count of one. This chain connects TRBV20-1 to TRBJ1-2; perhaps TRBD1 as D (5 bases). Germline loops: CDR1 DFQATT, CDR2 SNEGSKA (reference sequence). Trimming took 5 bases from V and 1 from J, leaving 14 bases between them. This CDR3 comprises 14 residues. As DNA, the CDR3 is TGCAGTGCTGTCGACGGGGGAAATAACTATGGCTACACCTTC. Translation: CSAVDGGNNYGYTF.

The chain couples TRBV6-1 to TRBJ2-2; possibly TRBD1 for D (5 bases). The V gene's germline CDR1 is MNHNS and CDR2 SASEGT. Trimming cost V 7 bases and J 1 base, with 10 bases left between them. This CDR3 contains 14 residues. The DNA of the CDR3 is TGTGCCAGCATGCGACAGTTGAACACCGGGGAGCTGTTTTTT. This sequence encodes CASMRQLNTGELFF.

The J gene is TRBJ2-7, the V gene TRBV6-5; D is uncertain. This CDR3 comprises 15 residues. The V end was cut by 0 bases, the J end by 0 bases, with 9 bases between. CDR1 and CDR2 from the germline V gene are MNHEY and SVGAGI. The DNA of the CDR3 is TGTGCCAGCAGTTACTCGCGGTGGAGCTCCTACGAGCAGTACTTC. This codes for CASSYSRWSSYEQYF.

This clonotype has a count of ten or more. CDR3 loop: CASSYSRGKGIEQYF. The CDR3 region has the DNA TGTGCCAGCAGTTACTCGCGGGGTAAAGGAATCGAGCAGTACTTC. This chain joins TRBV6-2 or TRBV6-3 and TRBJ2-7; D is possibly TRBD2 (6 bases). Germline V gene data show CDR1 as MNHEY and CDR2 as SVGEGT. V gave up 0 bases and J gave up 6 bases, with 15 bases separating them. The CDR3 contains 15 residues.

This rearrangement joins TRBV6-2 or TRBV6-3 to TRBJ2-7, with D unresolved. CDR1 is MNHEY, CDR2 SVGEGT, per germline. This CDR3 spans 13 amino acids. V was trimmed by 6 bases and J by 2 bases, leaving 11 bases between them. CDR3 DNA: TGTGCCAGCAGGCCGTCGGCTGCCTACGAGCAGTACTTC. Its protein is CASRPSAAYEQYF.

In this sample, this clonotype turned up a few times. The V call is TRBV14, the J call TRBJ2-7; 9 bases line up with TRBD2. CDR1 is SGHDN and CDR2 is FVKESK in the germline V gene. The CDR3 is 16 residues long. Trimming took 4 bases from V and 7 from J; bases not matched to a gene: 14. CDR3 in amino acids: CASSRASGGLSVEQYF. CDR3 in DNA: TGTGCCAGCAGCCGAGCAAGCGGGGGGTTGTCGGTTGAGCAGTACTTC.